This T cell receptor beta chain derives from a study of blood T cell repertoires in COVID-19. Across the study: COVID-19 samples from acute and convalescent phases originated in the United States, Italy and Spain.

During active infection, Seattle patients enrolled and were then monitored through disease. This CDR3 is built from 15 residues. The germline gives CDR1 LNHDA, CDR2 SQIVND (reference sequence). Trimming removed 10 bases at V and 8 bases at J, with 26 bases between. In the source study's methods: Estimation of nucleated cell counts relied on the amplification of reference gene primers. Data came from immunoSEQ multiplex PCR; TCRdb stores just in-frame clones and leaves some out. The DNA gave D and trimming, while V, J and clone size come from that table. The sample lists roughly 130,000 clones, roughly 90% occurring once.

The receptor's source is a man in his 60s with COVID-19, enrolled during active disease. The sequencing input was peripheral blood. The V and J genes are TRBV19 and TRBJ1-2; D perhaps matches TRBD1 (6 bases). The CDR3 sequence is CATIRGGRQGDGYTF. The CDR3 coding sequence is TGTGCCACTATAAGAGGGGGAAGGCAAGGGGACGGCTACACCTTC. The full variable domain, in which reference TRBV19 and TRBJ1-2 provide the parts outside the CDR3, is DGGITQSPKYLFRKEGQNVTLSCEQNLNHDAMYWYRQDPGQGLRLIYYSQIVNDFQKGDIAEGYSVSREKKESFPLTVTSAQKNPTAFYLCATIRGGRQGDGYTFGSGTRLTVV.